These 31 T cell receptor beta chains share one sample of origin, sequenced in a study of Graves' ophthalmopathy and Graves' hyperthyroidism. The authors amplified TCR beta CDR3 regions from RNA transcripts. HTBI primers primed a first-round RT-PCR, and a second-round multiplex PCR followed. Via MiXCR, TCRdb re-called the multiplex PCR reads, giving one row per CDR3 protein. The data contain hundreds of thousands of distinct CDR3 sequences, about 20% of them singletons. The sequencing input was peripheral blood. All receptors come from a young woman with stable Graves' hyperthyroidism. Some clones in this sample may be carry-over from other donors' samples.

This clonotype showed up many times. V and J are TRBV29-1 and TRBJ2-7, with 11 bases identical to TRBD1. This CDR3 is built from 14 residues. The J segment lost 2 bases and the V segment lost 1 base, leaving 1 base of the junction unmatched. Germline V lookup: CDR1 SQVTM, CDR2 ANQGSEA. CDR3 nucleotides: TGCAGCGTTGAAGGGGGACAGGGGGCCTACGAGCAGTACTTC. Protein sequence: CSVEGGQGAYEQYF.

Ten or more counts support this clonotype. The genes are TRBV19 and TRBJ2-2; D gene uncertain. Germline assignment: CDR1 LNHDA and CDR2 SQIVND (reference sequence). V was trimmed by 3 bases and J by 6 bases, leaving 14 bases between them. This CDR3 comprises 15 residues. This CDR3 reads CASSIYATQAGELFF. As DNA, the CDR3 is TGTGCCAGTAGTATTTACGCCACTCAAGCCGGGGAGCTGTTTTTT.

V is TRBV2 and J is TRBJ1-2; D unclear. CDR3 length equals 12 residues. V dropped 7 bases and J dropped 5 bases, with 11 bases sitting between them. Germline CDR1 SNHLY, CDR2 FYNNEI. The CDR3 sequence is CASIGRQYGYTF. CDR3 nucleotides: TGTGCCAGCATCGGCAGGCAGTATGGCTACACCTTC.

This clonotype was seen ten or more times. The chain couples TRBV6-1 to TRBJ1-1, with D unclear. The CDR3 extends over 14 amino acids. Deletions cut 7 bases from V and 4 bases from J, with 16 bases between. Looked up from germline, CDR1 is MNHNS and CDR2 is SASEGT. As DNA, the CDR3 is TGTGCCAGCACATCGGACGAAGTGGTCACTGAAGCTTTCTTT. Translating it yields CASTSDEVVTEAFF.

This clonotype was counted ten times or more. The chain couples TRBV28 to TRBJ2-7, with a tentative D call TRBD2 (6 bases). Germline-derived CDR1 and CDR2 are MDHEN and SYDVKM. The length of the CDR3 is 13 residues. V lost 6 bases and J 3 bases, leaving 12 bases between the germline ends. CDR3: CASRRDDLYEQYF. CDR3 in DNA: TGTGCCAGCAGGCGGGACGACCTCTACGAGCAGTACTTC.

This clonotype was found many times. The chain is built from TRBV19 and TRBJ2-5; D gene ambiguous. Germline CDR1 and CDR2: LNHDA and SQIVND (reference sequence). The CDR3 contains 14 residues. Deletions cut 6 bases from V and 0 bases from J, with 11 bases between. CDR3 nucleotides: TGTGCCAGTAGCAATACAGAGAACCAAGAGACCCAGTACTTC. Protein: CASSNTENQETQYF.

This clonotype was recorded at least ten times. Written as DNA, the CDR3 is TGCGCCAGCAATTCACAGCACACCGGGGAGCTGTTTTTT. Translated, it gives CASNSQHTGELFF. The chain recombines TRBV10-1 with TRBJ2-2, with unresolved D. Trimming stripped 7 bases from V and 3 bases from J, with 9 bases between. Per the germline V gene, CDR1 is WNHNN and CDR2 is SYGVQD (reference sequence). The CDR3 totals 13 residues.

The table lists this clonotype with many counts. The V gene is TRBV12-3 or TRBV12-4, the J gene TRBJ1-2, with D hard to call. V lost 6 bases, J lost 1 base, and 9 bases lay in between. The CDR3 has 13 amino acids. CDR3 residues: CASRPGNNYGYTF. DNA of the CDR3: TGTGCCAGCAGGCCGGGAAATAACTATGGCTACACCTTC.

V usage is TRBV6-5 and J usage is TRBJ1-2; the D gene is possibly TRBD1 (5 bases). With 4 bases removed from V and 4 bases from J, the gap between germline ends came to 16 bases. The CDR3 is made up of 15 amino acids. From germline, CDR1 is MNHEY and CDR2 SVGAGI. The DNA of the CDR3 is TGTGCCAGCAGTTTGGGGGGAGGGGATGGCTATGGCTACACCTTC. Protein product: CASSLGGGDGYGYTF.

This chain joins TRBV9 and TRBJ1-6; 10 bases agree with TRBD1. The junction had 8 bases not matched to a gene; V was cut back by 4 bases and J by 10 bases. Germline V gene data show CDR1 as SGDLS and CDR2 as YYNGEE. The CDR3 is 15 amino acids. CDR3 coding DNA: TGTGCCAGCAGCCCATACGGACAGGGGGGGTCACCCCTCCACTTT. Residues: CASSPYGQGGSPLHF.

This clonotype was detected ten times or more. The chain combines TRBV4-2 with TRBJ1-6; 8 bases align to TRBD1. This CDR3 is built from 16 residues. Trimming removed 0 bases from V and 10 bases from J; junction bases left unmatched: 8. Germline assignment: CDR1 LGHNA and CDR2 YNFKEQ. CDR3 in amino acids: CASSQDRTGSNSPLHF. The CDR3 DNA reads as TGTGCCAGCAGCCAAGACCGGACAGGGAGTAACTCACCCCTCCACTTT.

The V and J genes are TRBV14 and TRBJ1-2; no definite D call. Trimming pared 1 base from V and 3 bases from J, leaving 9 bases between. CDR1 and CDR2 (germline): SGHDN, FVKESK. The CDR3 loop spans 14 amino acids. CDR3 residues: CASSQVESDYGYTF. The DNA for the CDR3 is TGTGCCAGCAGCCAAGTGGAAAGTGACTATGGCTACACCTTC.

In this sample, this clonotype turned up many times. The rearrangement links TRBV30 to TRBJ1-1; perhaps TRBD1 as D (6 bases). With 5 bases removed from V and 7 bases from J, the gap between germline ends came to 11 bases. Germline V lookup: CDR1 GTSNPN, CDR2 SVGIG (reference sequence). This CDR3 contains 11 residues. CDR3 protein: CAWGQRREAFF. The CDR3 nucleotides read TGTGCCTGGGGACAGAGACGTGAAGCTTTCTTT.

This clonotype was seen a few times. The chain combines TRBV10-2 with TRBJ2-7, with 7 bases matching TRBD1. With V trimmed by 6 bases and J by 7 bases, 18 bases remained unmatched. The germline CDR1 and CDR2 sequences are WSHSY and SAAADI. CDR3 size: 16 residues. This CDR3 is CASSERTGTPSREQYF. DNA of the CDR3: TGCGCCAGCAGCGAACGGACAGGAACCCCTTCGCGGGAGCAGTACTTC.

This clonotype has more than one count but fewer than ten. The chain has TRBV6-5 and TRBJ2-7; D is undetermined. CDR1 and CDR2 from the germline V gene are MNHEY and SVGAGI. This CDR3 region has 13 residues. Trimming removed 7 bases at V and 4 bases at J, with 14 bases between. The CDR3 nucleotides are TGTGCCAGCATTAAAGACGGATATTACGAGCAGTACTTC. Translated, it gives CASIKDGYYEQYF.

There are many counts of this clonotype. V and J are TRBV15 and TRBJ1-3, with D possibly matching TRBD1 (6 bases). In germline, CDR1 is LNHNV, CDR2 YYDKDF (reference sequence). This CDR3 spans 16 amino acids. Between the trimmed V and J ends, which lost 1 base and 3 bases, there was a span of 13 bases. The CDR3 DNA sequence: TGTGCCACCAGCAGAGGAGGGGGATTAAATGGAAACACCATATATTTT. It translates to CATSRGGGLNGNTIYF.

A single count supports this clonotype. The V and J genes are TRBV20-1 and TRBJ2-1, with 8 bases lining up with TRBD1. Germline V gives CDR1 DFQATT, CDR2 SNEGSKA (reference sequence). V shed 2 bases and J 2 bases; nucleotides not matched to a gene: 5. The length of the CDR3 is 15 residues. The CDR3 protein is CSARPMDRAYNEQFF. DNA for the CDR3: TGCAGTGCTAGACCTATGGACAGGGCCTACAATGAGCAGTTCTTC.

This clonotype was observed many times. Here the CDR3 DNA reads TGTGCCAGCAGTTACTCCGAATGGGGCCCCCAGCATTTT. It is translated as CASSYSEWGPQHF. The genes are TRBV6-5 and TRBJ1-5; weak D call: TRBD1 (5 bases). Germline lookup yields CDR1 MNHEY and CDR2 SVGAGI. This CDR3 is 13 amino acids long. Trimming removed 0 bases from V and 10 bases from J, with 10 bases in between.

The CDR3 region has the DNA TGTGCCAGCAGCCCTACCACTGACAGGGCTGAAGCTTTCTTT. Amino acid sequence: CASSPTTDRAEAFF. The V gene is TRBV7-2, the J gene TRBJ1-1, with 7 bases lining up with TRBD1. J was trimmed by 6 bases and V by 5 bases; bases with no gene match: 9. The CDR3 runs to 14 residues. Germline CDR1 and CDR2: SGHTA and FQGNSA.

At least ten counts were recorded for this clonotype. This chain uses TRBV19 with TRBJ1-5, with D possibly matching TRBD1 (5 bases). CDR1 is LNHDA and CDR2 is SQIVND in the germline V gene (reference sequence). The CDR3 extends over 16 amino acids. Trimming removed 3 bases from V and 4 bases from J, with 16 bases in between. The CDR3 nucleotides read TGTGCCAGTAGTATGGATTACCAGGGCGGGAATCAGCCCCAGCATTTT. Amino acid sequence: CASSMDYQGGNQPQHF.

Remarks on this clonotype: This may arise from a read error, as a much more abundant clone is one base away. V gene TRBV9 combines with J gene TRBJ2-5, with D tentatively TRBD2 (5 bases). Looked up from germline, CDR1 is SGDLS and CDR2 is YYNGEE. This CDR3 has 15 residues. In DNA form, the CDR3 reads TGTGCCATCAGCAAACGGTTAGGGAGTGAAGAGACCCAGTACTTC. Its protein is CAISKRLGSEETQYF.

This clonotype was seen ten or more times. The junction and the germline gene differ at one end; a read error may be behind it. The chain recombines TRBV29-1 with TRBJ1-1; D possibly corresponds to TRBD1 (5 bases). CDR3 length: 8 residues. From germline, CDR1 is SQVTM and CDR2 ANQGSEA. The CDR3 protein is CSVEGVLF. CDR3 in DNA: TGCAGCGTTGAGGGGGTCTTATTT.

The V call is TRBV28, the J call TRBJ1-1; no definite D call. Trimming took off 2 bases at V and 4 bases at J, with 11 bases between the two ends. The CDR3 covers 14 residues. CDR1 is MDHEN, CDR2 SYDVKM, per germline. This CDR3 reads CASSLIVASTEAFF. CDR3 sequence (DNA): TGTGCCAGCAGTTTAATCGTGGCATCCACTGAAGCTTTCTTT.

The chain couples TRBV20-1 to TRBJ1-2, with a possible D match to TRBD1 (6 bases). Germline V CDR1 and CDR2: DFQATT, SNEGSKA (reference sequence). V was trimmed by 4 bases and J by 4 bases, leaving 10 bases between them. This CDR3 is built from 12 residues. CDR3 DNA sequence: TGCAGTGCTAACAGGGACGGCTATGGCTACACCTTC. This codes for CSANRDGYGYTF.

This clonotype came up many times. The rearrangement joins TRBV5-5 to TRBJ1-1; a weak D match, TRBD1 (6 bases). The V gene's germline CDR1 is SGHKS and CDR2 YYEKEE (reference sequence). There are 14 residues in the CDR3. V dropped 5 bases and J dropped 3 bases, with 14 bases sitting between them. The CDR3 loop is CASRNTGMDTEAFF. DNA of the CDR3: TGTGCCAGCAGGAACACAGGGATGGACACTGAAGCTTTCTTT.

This clonotype was counted ten times or more. The chain links TRBV29-1 to TRBJ2-7; D unclear. The length of the CDR3 is 15 residues. With 2 bases removed from V and 2 bases from J, the gap between germline ends came to 16 bases. CDR1 is SQVTM, CDR2 ANQGSEA, per germline. CDR3 DNA: TGCAGCGTTGAAATGGACGTAGGTAAGACCTACGAGCAGTACTTC. Translated: CSVEMDVGKTYEQYF.

This clonotype was recorded many times. The J gene is TRBJ1-1, the V gene TRBV9, with D unclear. The V end lost 0 bases, the J end lost 0 bases, and 9 bases lay between the germline ends. There are 15 residues in the CDR3. Germline lookup yields CDR1 SGDLS and CDR2 YYNGEE. CDR3 residues: CASSVDPVMNTEAFF. In nucleotides, the CDR3 is TGTGCCAGCAGCGTAGACCCAGTTATGAACACTGAAGCTTTCTTT.

This clonotype was recorded at least ten times. The rearrangement joins TRBV7-9 to TRBJ2-5; D gene unclear. This CDR3 is built from 15 residues. Germline CDR1 is SEHNR and CDR2 is FQNEAQ (reference sequence). V was pared by 3 bases and J by 4 bases, with 15 bases between. CDR3 in amino acids: CASSLGSRRTETQYF. CDR3 bases: TGTGCCAGCAGCTTGGGTTCTCGGAGAACAGAGACCCAGTACTTC.

The chain is built from TRBV2 and TRBJ2-7, with TRBD1 matching over 7 bases. CDR1 and CDR2 (germline): SNHLY, FYNNEI. V dropped 4 bases and J dropped 1; count of bases not matched to a gene: 7. The CDR3 has 15 residues. For the CDR3, the DNA is TGTGCCAGCAGTGGAAACAGGGGAAGGTCCTACGAGCAGTACTTC. It translates to CASSGNRGRSYEQYF. Full variable domain (missing parts from reference TRBV2 and TRBJ2-7): EPEVTQTPSHQVTQMGQEVILRCVPISNHLYFYWYRQILGQKVEFLVSFYNNEISEKSEIFDDQFSVERPDGSNFTLKIRSTKLEDSAMYFCASSGNRGRSYEQYFGPGTRLTVT.

This clonotype was observed a single time. The chain combines TRBV28 with TRBJ1-1, with D hard to call. Germline loops: CDR1 MDHEN, CDR2 SYDVKM. CDR3 size: 14 residues. V lost 5 bases and J lost 4, with 14 bases in between. The CDR3 here is CASSLTAVRTEAFF. The CDR3, as DNA: TGTGCCAGCAGTCTAACCGCGGTTCGCACTGAAGCTTTCTTT.

This clonotype was recorded a few times. The J gene is TRBJ1-1, the V gene TRBV12-3 or TRBV12-4; D uncertain. V dropped 3 bases and J dropped 3 bases, with 11 bases sitting between them. The CDR3 extends over 14 amino acids. The CDR3 is CASSLVGLDTEAFF. CDR3 nucleotide sequence: TGTGCCAGCAGTTTGGTAGGGCTCGACACTGAAGCTTTCTTT.